The source of this T cell receptor (beta chain) is a study of early T cells in non-severe SARS-CoV-2 infection. TCRdb ran MiXCR on the 5' RACE reads and lists one entry per CDR3 protein. The sample lists about 34,000 distinct CDR3 sequences; over 6% were seen once. In germline, CDR1 is SQVTM, CDR2 ANQGSEA. The CDR3 spans 13 residues. The V gene lost 7 bases and the J gene lost 3 bases, with 12 bases spanning the gap. V gene TRBV29-1 combines with J gene TRBJ2-2; D gene unclear. The material sequenced was whole blood, taken at baseline. This sequence was found in an adult who was a healthcare worker with PCR-confirmed SARS-CoV-2 infection or an uninfected control (not recorded which). The CDR3 region has the DNA TGCAGCGCCCCCGACTCATACACCGGGGAGCTGTTTTTT. This encodes CSAPDSYTGELFF.